Listed below are T cell receptor beta chains from one sample, sequenced in a study of a mutant IDH1 vaccine in newly diagnosed glioma. The assay was immunoSEQ multiplex PCR, and TCRdb's table has in-frame clones only and misses some. The sample lists roughly 57,000 clones, about nine tenths seen once, with 1.5% to 2.5% in the top ten. The antigens of these receptors remain unknown. The specimen comprised PBMCs, sampled from a glioma patient whose treatment included an IDH1 peptide vaccine. These receptors all come from a man aged 35-49 years with glioma. Both conserved end residues are part of each CDR3. A D gene is named only where the DNA matches it firmly. Part of the rows lack a size; the others show once, few, many or a class for expanded clones.

V gene	clone size	J gene	D gene	CDR3 protein	CDR3 DNA
TRBV6-1	NA	TRBJ1-2	TRBD1	CASSPTGGLLGYTF	TGTGCCAGCAGTCCGACAGGGGGCCTCCTCGGCTACACCTTC
TRBV4-1	NA	TRBJ1-6	TRBD1	CASSQPDRGGPLHF	TGCGCCAGCAGCCAGCCGGACAGGGGGGGACCCCTCCACTTT
TRBV13	NA	TRBJ1-2	NA	CASSQGHQGYTF	TGTGCCAGCAGCCAGGGACACCAGGGCTACACCTTC
TRBV5-1	NA	TRBJ1-2	NA	CASSLEPPLSQSYTF	TGCGCCAGCAGCTTGGAGCCCCCACTAAGTCAGAGCTACACCTTC
TRBV9	NA	TRBJ1-1	TRBD1	CASSVEDRGLTEAFF	TGTGCCAGCAGCGTCGAGGACAGGGGGCTCACTGAAGCTTTCTTT
TRBV5-1	once	TRBJ2-3	TRBD2	CASSPTRGLAGGPDTQYF	TGCGCCAGCAGCCCAACCCGCGGGCTAGCGGGGGGGCCCGATACGCAGTATTTT
TRBV19	NA	TRBJ1-4	NA	CASNRQYLNEKLFF	TGTGCCAGCAACCGACAGTATCTTAATGAAAAACTGTTTTTT
TRBV27	once	TRBJ2-1	NA	CASRSWTTRDEQFF	TGTGCCAGCAGAAGTTGGACCACCCGGGATGAGCAGTTCTTC
TRBV6-1	NA	TRBJ1-1	NA	CASSEGIGSTEAFF	TGTGCCAGCAGTGAAGGGATAGGGAGCACTGAAGCTTTCTTT
TRBV5-1	NA	TRBJ2-3	NA	CASSEGGRTDTQYF	TGCGCCAGCAGCGAGGGAGGACGCACAGATACGCAGTATTTT
TRBV6-1	NA	TRBJ2-2	NA	CASSPILGELFF	TGTGCCAGCAGCCCAATTCTCGGGGAGCTGTTTTTT
TRBV4-3	NA	TRBJ1-1	NA	CASSQSVPNTEAFF	TGCGCCAGCAGCCAATCAGTCCCGAACACTGAAGCTTTCTTT
TRBV7-2	NA	TRBJ1-3	TRBD1	CASSLGQGVSGNTIYF	TGTGCCAGCAGCTTGGGACAGGGCGTCTCTGGAAACACCATATATTTT
TRBV19	NA	TRBJ2-1	TRBD2	CASSILAGGLVEQFF	TGTGCCAGTAGTATCCTAGCGGGAGGGCTGGTTGAGCAGTTCTTC
TRBV18	NA	TRBJ2-2	NA	CASSPRPDGNTGELFF	TGTGCCAGCTCACCACGTCCGGACGGGAACACCGGGGAGCTGTTTTTT
TRBV7-2	NA	TRBJ2-1	TRBD1	CASSSHTGQNEQFF	TGTGCCAGCAGCTCACACACGGGACAGAATGAGCAGTTCTTC
TRBV27	NA	TRBJ2-1	NA	CASSLISFSSYNEQFF	TGTGCCAGCAGTTTAATCAGTTTTAGCTCCTACAATGAGCAGTTCTTC
TRBV10-3	NA	TRBJ1-5	TRBD1	CAISEPTTGGGQPQHF	TGTGCCATCAGTGAGCCCACTACAGGGGGCGGTCAGCCCCAGCATTTT
TRBV5-1	once	TRBJ2-5	NA	CASSFMKAAEETQYF	TGCGCCAGCAGCTTCATGAAGGCGGCAGAAGAGACCCAGTACTTC
TRBV2	NA	TRBJ2-7	NA	CASSGAREQYF	TGTGCCAGCAGTGGAGCGCGCGAGCAGTACTTC
TRBV19	NA	TRBJ2-3	TRBD2	CASSNVLAGGKSTDTQYF	TGTGCCAGTAGTAATGTACTAGCGGGGGGGAAGAGCACAGATACGCAGTATTTT
TRBV30	NA	TRBJ1-6	NA	CAWNPIRESPLHF	TGTGCCTGGAACCCGATCAGGGAATCACCCCTCCACTTT
TRBV28	NA	TRBJ1-3	NA	CASSPRGGISSGNTIYF	TGTGCCAGCAGTCCCCGTGGAGGGATTAGCTCTGGAAACACCATATATTTT
TRBV7-9	NA	TRBJ2-3	TRBD2	CASSVRGTSGINTDTQYF	TGTGCCAGCAGCGTGCGAGGGACTAGCGGGATAAACACAGATACGCAGTATTTT
TRBV7-8	NA	TRBJ2-3	NA	CASSLRGNGGADTQYF	TGTGCCAGCAGCTTACGCGGGAACGGGGGAGCCGATACGCAGTATTTT
TRBV5-1	few	TRBJ1-2	NA	CASSLARYGYTF	TGCGCCAGCAGCTTGGCCAGATATGGCTACACCTTC
TRBV9	NA	TRBJ2-3	TRBD1	CASSVGTGPTDTQYF	TGTGCCAGCAGCGTTGGGACAGGACCCACAGATACGCAGTATTTT
TRBV25-1	NA	TRBJ2-5	NA	CASSEWKGAETQYF	TGTGCCAGCAGTGAATGGAAAGGAGCGGAGACCCAGTACTTC
TRBV16	NA	TRBJ2-5	NA	CASSQRAEGQYF	TGTGCCAGCAGCCAAAGGGCAGAAGGGCAGTACTTC
TRBV4-1	NA	TRBJ2-3	NA	CASSQVAAGITPSTDTQYF	TGCGCCAGCAGCCAAGTTGCTGCGGGGATTACTCCTAGCACAGATACGCAGTATTTT
TRBV5-6	NA	TRBJ1-4	NA	CASSRRTYSSEKLFF	TGTGCCAGCAGCCGTCGGACCTACAGTAGTGAAAAACTGTTTTTT
TRBV28	NA	TRBJ1-2	NA	CASSSAFYGYTF	TGTGCCAGCAGTTCAGCCTTCTATGGCTACACCTTC
TRBV4-2	NA	TRBJ2-1	TRBD2	CASSQDPSGGAGEQFF	TGTGCCAGCAGCCAAGATCCTAGCGGGGGGGCCGGTGAGCAGTTCTTC
TRBV5-1	NA	TRBJ1-1	NA	CASSQTGNTEAFF	TGCGCCAGCAGCCAGACAGGGAACACTGAAGCTTTCTTT
TRBV6-5	few	TRBJ1-6	NA	CASSQTDSPLHF	TGTGCCAGCAGCCAAACTGATTCACCCCTCCACTTT
TRBV18	NA	TRBJ2-2	NA	CASSPPQGLTGELFF	TGTGCCAGCTCACCACCGCAGGGGTTAACCGGGGAGCTGTTTTTT
TRBV25-1	NA	TRBJ1-4	NA	CASSESRGGEKLFF	TGTGCCAGCAGTGAATCGAGGGGGGGGGAAAAACTGTTTTTT
TRBV19	NA	TRBJ1-5	TRBD1	CASSLQTGGIGQPQHF	TGTGCCAGTAGTCTACAGACAGGGGGCATCGGTCAGCCCCAGCATTTT
TRBV6-1	once	TRBJ1-5	NA	CASGFGSNQPQHF	TGTGCCAGCGGGTTCGGTAGCAATCAGCCCCAGCATTTT
TRBV21-1	NA	TRBJ2-3	NA	CEVRDKLHTDTQYF	TGTGAAGTAAGGGACAAACTTCACACAGATACGCAGTATTTT
TRBV9	medium-sized	TRBJ2-5	NA	CASSSGTLSQETQYF	TGTGCCAGCAGCTCCGGGACACTCTCTCAAGAGACCCAGTACTTC
TRBV6-1	NA	TRBJ1-1	TRBD1	CASRSGQVNTEAFF	TGTGCCAGCAGATCGGGACAGGTGAACACTGAAGCTTTCTTT
TRBV7-9	NA	TRBJ2-3	NA	CASTTLRTQGSDTQYF	TGTGCCAGCACTACCCTCCGGACCCAGGGTAGTGATACGCAGTATTTT
TRBV9	NA	TRBJ2-7	NA	CARGIGDSYEQYF	TGTGCCAGGGGAATAGGAGACTCCTACGAGCAGTACTTC
TRBV2	NA	TRBJ1-5	TRBD1	CASSGDRGRDQPQHF	TGTGCCAGCAGCGGAGACAGGGGACGGGACCAGCCCCAGCATTTT
TRBV5-4	NA	TRBJ2-2	TRBD1	CASSWTGGAFNTGELFF	TGTGCCAGCAGCTGGACAGGGGGGGCCTTTAACACCGGGGAGCTGTTTTTT
TRBV18	NA	TRBJ2-3	NA	CASSPPTNTDTQYF	TGTGCCAGCTCACCACCTACCAACACAGATACGCAGTATTTT
TRBV2	NA	TRBJ2-2	NA	CATENRGRGGELFF	TGTGCCACCGAGAACCGGGGGCGAGGGGGGGAGCTGTTTTTT
TRBV19	NA	TRBJ1-1	NA	CASTRLTEAFF	TGTGCCAGTACAAGGCTCACTGAAGCTTTCTTT
TRBV5-1	NA	TRBJ2-5	NA	CASSPTGGVGETQYF	TGCGCCAGCAGCCCCACAGGGGGGGTGGGAGAGACCCAGTACTTC
TRBV19	NA	TRBJ1-1	NA	CASSWGSRGAEAFF	TGTGCCAGTTCCTGGGGATCCAGGGGAGCTGAAGCTTTCTTT
TRBV14	NA	TRBJ1-3	NA	CASDGGGNTIYF	TGTGCCAGCGATGGCGGTGGAAACACCATATATTTT
TRBV5-1	NA	TRBJ2-7	TRBD1	CASSSDRAYTYEQYF	TGCGCCAGCAGTTCGGACAGGGCGTACACCTACGAGCAGTACTTC
TRBV27	NA	TRBJ2-1	NA	CASSYASFSSYNEQFF	TGTGCCAGCAGTTATGCTAGCTTTAGCTCCTACAATGAGCAGTTCTTC
TRBV19	NA	TRBJ1-1	NA	CASSMRGSLLAFF	TGTGCCAGTAGTATGAGGGGATCTCTTTTAGCTTTCTTT
TRBV19	NA	TRBJ1-5	NA	CASTDTGLYSNQPQHF	TGTGCCAGTACCGACACAGGACTCTATAGCAATCAGCCCCAGCATTTT
TRBV7-8	NA	TRBJ2-2	NA	CASSRWAANTGELFF	TGTGCCAGCAGTAGGTGGGCGGCGAACACCGGGGAGCTGTTTTTT